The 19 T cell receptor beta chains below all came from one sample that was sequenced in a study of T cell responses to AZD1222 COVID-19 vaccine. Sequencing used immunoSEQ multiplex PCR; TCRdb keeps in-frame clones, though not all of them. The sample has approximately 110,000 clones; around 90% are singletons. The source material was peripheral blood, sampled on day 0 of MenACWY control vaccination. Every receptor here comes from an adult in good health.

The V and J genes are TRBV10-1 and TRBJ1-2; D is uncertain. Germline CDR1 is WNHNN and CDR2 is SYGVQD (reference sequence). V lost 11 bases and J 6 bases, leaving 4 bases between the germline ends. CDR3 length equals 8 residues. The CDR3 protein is CAGDGYTF. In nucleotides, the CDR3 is TGCGCCGGAGATGGCTACACCTTC.

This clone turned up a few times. CDR3 DNA: TGTGCCAGCAGCTTCCGGGGAGCGGGAGGTCGTGAGCAGTACTTC. Its translation: CASSFRGAGGREQYF. The chain joins TRBV7-2 to TRBJ2-7, with 9 bases matching TRBD2. V dropped 3 bases and J dropped 7; count of bases not matched to a gene: 10. CDR1 SGHTA and CDR2 FQGNSA come from the germline V gene. CDR3 length: 15 amino acids. The full variable domain, its missing parts supplied by reference TRBV7-2 and TRBJ2-7, is GAGVSQSPSNKVTEKGKDVELRCDPISGHTALYWYRQSLGQGLEFLIYFQGNSAPDKSGLPSDRFSAERTGGSVSTLTIQRTQQEDSAVYLCASSFRGAGGREQYFGPGTRLTVT.

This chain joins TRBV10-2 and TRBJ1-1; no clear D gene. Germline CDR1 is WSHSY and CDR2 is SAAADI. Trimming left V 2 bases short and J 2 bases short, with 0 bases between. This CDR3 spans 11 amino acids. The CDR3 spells CASSENTEAFF. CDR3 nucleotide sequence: TGCGCCAGCAGTGAGAACACTGAAGCTTTCTTT.

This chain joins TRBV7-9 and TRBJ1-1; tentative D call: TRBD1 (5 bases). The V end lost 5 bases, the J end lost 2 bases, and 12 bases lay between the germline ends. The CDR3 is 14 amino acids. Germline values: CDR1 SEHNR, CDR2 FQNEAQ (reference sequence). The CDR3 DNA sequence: TGTGCCAGCAGCCCGAGGGGAGGAAACACTGAAGCTTTCTTT. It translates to CASSPRGGNTEAFF.

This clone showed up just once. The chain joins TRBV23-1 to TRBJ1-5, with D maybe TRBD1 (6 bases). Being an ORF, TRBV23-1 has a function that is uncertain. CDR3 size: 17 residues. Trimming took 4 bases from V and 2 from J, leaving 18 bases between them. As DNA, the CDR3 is TGCGCCAGCAGTCGGAGCCTTACAGGGTTCGGCAATCAGCCCCAGCATTTT. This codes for CASSRSLTGFGNQPQHF.

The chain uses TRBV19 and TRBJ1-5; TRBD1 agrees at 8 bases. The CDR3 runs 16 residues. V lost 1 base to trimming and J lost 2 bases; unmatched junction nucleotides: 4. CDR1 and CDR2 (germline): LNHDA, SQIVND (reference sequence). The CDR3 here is CASSIVGGQGNQPQHF. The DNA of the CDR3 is TGTGCCAGTAGTATAGTAGGGGGACAGGGCAATCAGCCCCAGCATTTT.

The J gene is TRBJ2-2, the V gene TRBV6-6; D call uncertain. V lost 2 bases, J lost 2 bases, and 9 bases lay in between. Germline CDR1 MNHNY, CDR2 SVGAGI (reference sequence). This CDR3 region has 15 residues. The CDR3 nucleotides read TGTGCCAGCAGTTACCGGCTCGGTAACACCGGGGAGCTGTTTTTT. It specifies CASSYRLGNTGELFF.

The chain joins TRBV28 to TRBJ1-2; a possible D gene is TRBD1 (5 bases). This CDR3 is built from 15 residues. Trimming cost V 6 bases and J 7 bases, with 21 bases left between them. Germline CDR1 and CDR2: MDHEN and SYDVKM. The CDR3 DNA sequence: TGTGCCAGCAGCCACGGGACCGCGAGGGAGGGTGGCTACACCTTC. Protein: CASSHGTAREGGYTF.

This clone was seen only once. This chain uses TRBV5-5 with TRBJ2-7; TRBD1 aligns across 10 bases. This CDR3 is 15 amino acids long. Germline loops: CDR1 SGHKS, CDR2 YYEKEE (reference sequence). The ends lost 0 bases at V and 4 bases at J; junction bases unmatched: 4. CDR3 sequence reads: CASSLGQGAPYEQYF. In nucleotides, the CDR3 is TGTGCCAGCAGCTTGGGACAGGGGGCCCCGTACGAGCAGTACTTC. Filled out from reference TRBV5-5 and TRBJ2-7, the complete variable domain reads DAGVTQSPTHLIKTRGQQVTLRCSPISGHKSVSWYQQVLGQGPQFIFQYYEKEERGRGNFPDRFSARQFPNYSSELNVNALLLGDSALYLCASSLGQGAPYEQYFGPGTRLTVT.

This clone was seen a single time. The CDR3: CASSLLRNEQFF. As DNA, the CDR3 is TGTGCCAGTTCTCTGTTGCGGAATGAGCAGTTCTTC. The V gene is TRBV6-5, the J gene TRBJ2-1; D is unresolved. Trimming pared 9 bases from V and 7 bases from J, leaving 13 bases between. CDR3 length equals 12 residues. Germline CDR1 reads MNHEY; CDR2 reads SVGAGI.

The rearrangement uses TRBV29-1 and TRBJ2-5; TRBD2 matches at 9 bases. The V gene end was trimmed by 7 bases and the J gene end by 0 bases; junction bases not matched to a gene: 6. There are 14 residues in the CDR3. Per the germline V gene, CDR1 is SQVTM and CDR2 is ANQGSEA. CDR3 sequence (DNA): TGCAGCGGTTATAGCGGGGGTAACCAAGAGACCCAGTACTTC. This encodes CSGYSGGNQETQYF.

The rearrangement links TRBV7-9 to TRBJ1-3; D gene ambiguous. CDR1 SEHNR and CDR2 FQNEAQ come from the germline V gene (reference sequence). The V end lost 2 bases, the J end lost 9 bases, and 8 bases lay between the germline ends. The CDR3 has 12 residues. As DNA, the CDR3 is TGTGCCAGCAGCTTAAACGGCGGCACCATATATTTT. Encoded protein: CASSLNGGTIYF. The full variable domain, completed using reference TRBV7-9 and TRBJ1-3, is DTGVSQNPRHKITKRGQNVTFRCDPISEHNRLYWYRQTLGQGPEFLTYFQNEAQLEKSRLLSDRFSAERPKGSFSTLEIQRTEQGDSAMYLCASSLNGGTIYFGEGSWLTVV.

The CDR3 loop reads CASSSGQSNQPQHF. In DNA, the CDR3 is TGTGCCAGCAGCTCAGGACAGAGCAATCAGCCCCAGCATTTT. The chain uses TRBV9 and TRBJ1-5; the D gene is possibly TRBD1 (6 bases). The V end lost 4 bases, the J end lost 1 base, and 9 bases lay between the germline ends. CDR1 is SGDLS and CDR2 is YYNGEE in the germline V gene. This CDR3 contains 14 residues.

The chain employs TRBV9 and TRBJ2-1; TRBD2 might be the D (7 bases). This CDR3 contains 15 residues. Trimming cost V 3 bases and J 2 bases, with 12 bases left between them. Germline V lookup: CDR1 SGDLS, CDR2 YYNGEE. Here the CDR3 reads CASSGRRGPYNEQFF. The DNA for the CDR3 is TGTGCCAGCAGCGGGCGGCGGGGGCCCTACAATGAGCAGTTCTTC.

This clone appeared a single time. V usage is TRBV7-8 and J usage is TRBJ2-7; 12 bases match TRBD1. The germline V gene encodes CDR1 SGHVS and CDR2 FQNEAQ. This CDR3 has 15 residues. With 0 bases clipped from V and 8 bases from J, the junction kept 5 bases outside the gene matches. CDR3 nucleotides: TGTGCCAGCAGCTTAGCCGGGACAGGGGGCGATAAGCAGTACTTC. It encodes CASSLAGTGGDKQYF.

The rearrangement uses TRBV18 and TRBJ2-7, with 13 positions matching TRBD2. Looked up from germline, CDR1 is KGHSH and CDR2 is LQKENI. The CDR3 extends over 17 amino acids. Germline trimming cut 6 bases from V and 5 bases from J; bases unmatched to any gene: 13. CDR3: CASSTGTSGINSDEQYF. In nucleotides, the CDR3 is TGTGCCAGCTCTACCGGGACTAGCGGGATTAACTCGGACGAGCAGTACTTC.

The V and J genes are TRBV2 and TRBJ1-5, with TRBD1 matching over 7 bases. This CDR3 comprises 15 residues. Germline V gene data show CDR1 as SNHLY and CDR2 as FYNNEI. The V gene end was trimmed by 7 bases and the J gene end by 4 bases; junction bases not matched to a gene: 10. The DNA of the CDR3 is TGTGCCAGCACCCGGGACAGCGGGGAGAATCAGCCCCAGCATTTT. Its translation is CASTRDSGENQPQHF.

The CDR3 nucleotides read TGTGCCAGTAGCAAACAGACGGTAAGCAATCAGCCCCAGCATTTT. Its protein product is CASSKQTVSNQPQHF. J is TRBJ1-5 and V is TRBV19; D is unresolved. The CDR3 consists of 15 residues. V gave up 6 bases and J gave up 1 base, with 13 bases separating them. CDR1 LNHDA and CDR2 SQIVND come from the germline V gene (reference sequence).

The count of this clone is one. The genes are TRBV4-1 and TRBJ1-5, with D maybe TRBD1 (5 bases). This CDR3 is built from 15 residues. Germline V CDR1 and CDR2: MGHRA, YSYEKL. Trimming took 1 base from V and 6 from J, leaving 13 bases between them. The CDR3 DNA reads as TGCGCCAGCAGCCAAGTACCGGGGGACGGTCAGCCCCAGCATTTT. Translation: CASSQVPGDGQPQHF.